The 13 T cell receptor beta chains presented below share a single source sample, sequenced in a study of cytomegalovirus exposure and HLA in healthy donors. This table comes from immunoSEQ multiplex PCR, and its TCRdb copy is limited to in-frame clones, with some not included. Seen here are some 240,000 clones, around 87% observed once, and the top ten hold 1% to 1.5%. The sequenced material came from PBMCs. The receptor source for this set is a woman in her 30s in good health and CMV-seropositive.

The chain recombines TRBV7-6 with TRBJ2-1; 8 nucleotides agree with TRBD2. Germline CDR1 SGHVS, CDR2 FNYEAQ. This CDR3 contains 16 residues. V was clipped by 4 bases and J by 1 base; unmatched bases: 6. For the CDR3, the DNA is TGTGCCAGCAGCTCACGACTAGCGCTATCCTACAATGAGCAGTTCTTC. Translating it yields CASSSRLALSYNEQFF. The full variable domain, in which reference TRBV7-6 and TRBJ2-1 provide the parts outside the CDR3, is GAGVSQSPRYKVTKRGQDVALRCDPISGHVSLYWYRQALGQGPEFLTYFNYEAQQDKSGLPNDRFSAERPEGSISTLTIQRTEQRDSAMYRCASSSRLALSYNEQFFGPGTRLTVL.

The genes are TRBV10-3 and TRBJ1-2; the D gene is possibly TRBD1 (6 bases). V was clipped by 9 bases and J by 4 bases, with 18 bases between them. This CDR3 spans 14 amino acids. The germline V gene has CDR1 ENHRY and CDR2 SYGVKD. The CDR3 DNA reads TGTGCCATTGCCGGGACACCCGGATTCTATGGCTACACCTTC. It is translated as CAIAGTPGFYGYTF.

The chain combines TRBV2 with TRBJ1-5; 7 nucleotides match TRBD1. V trimming: 2 bases; J trimming: 1 base; junction bases outside the gene matches: 2. CDR1 and CDR2 (germline): SNHLY, FYNNEI. CDR3 size: 15 residues. Here the CDR3 DNA reads TGTGCCAGCAGTGAACTGGGACAGAGCAATCAGCCCCAGCATTTT. This translates into CASSELGQSNQPQHF. Full variable domain (outside the CDR3, taken from reference TRBV2 and TRBJ1-5): EPEVTQTPSHQVTQMGQEVILRCVPISNHLYFYWYRQILGQKVEFLVSFYNNEISEKSEIFDDQFSVERPDGSNFTLKIRSTKLEDSAMYFCASSELGQSNQPQHFGDGTRLSIL.

The gene calls are TRBV6-1 and TRBJ1-5; no reliable D call. In germline, CDR1 is MNHNS, CDR2 SASEGT. V lost 1 base to trimming and J lost 4 bases, with 11 bases between them. CDR3 size: 15 residues. This CDR3 is CASSEGTANNQPQHF. The CDR3 nucleotides are TGTGCCAGCAGTGAAGGAACAGCTAATAATCAGCCCCAGCATTTT.

The J gene is TRBJ2-1, the V gene TRBV7-2; TRBD2 agrees at 12 bases. Germline V CDR1 and CDR2: SGHTA, FQGNSA. Trimming cost V 7 bases and J 9 bases; bases outside gene matches: 7. The CDR3 covers 14 residues. The chain's CDR3 is CASTLTSGRSEQFF. Here the CDR3 DNA reads TGTGCCAGCACCTTGACTAGCGGGAGATCTGAGCAGTTCTTC.

V usage is TRBV5-6 and J usage is TRBJ2-7; D might be TRBD2 (6 bases). The CDR3 is made up of 15 amino acids. Germline CDR1 SGHDT, CDR2 YYEEEE. The V and J ends lost 4 bases and 2 bases respectively, with 16 bases between them. CDR3 nucleotides: TGTGCCAGCAGCGTCGCACCTGGAGGGCCCTACGAGCAGTACTTC. It translates to CASSVAPGGPYEQYF.

This clone was counted between two and nine times. This sequence joins TRBV5-6 and TRBJ1-5; no reliable D call. Trimming removed 4 bases at V and 7 bases at J, with 12 bases between. Germline CDR1 reads SGHDT; CDR2 reads YYEEEE. This CDR3 comprises 13 residues. The CDR3 protein is CASSRGSGQPQHF. In DNA, the CDR3 is TGTGCCAGCAGCCGAGGGTCCGGACAGCCCCAGCATTTT.

V and J are TRBV18 and TRBJ2-1; 9 bases map to TRBD1. CDR1 and CDR2 (germline): KGHSH, LQKENI. The CDR3 length is 15 residues. V dropped 3 bases and J dropped 6; count of bases not matched to a gene: 6. The DNA of the CDR3 is TGTGCCAGCTCACCCTCGGGACAGGGCCCCAATGAGCAGTTCTTC. Protein product: CASSPSGQGPNEQFF.

V and J are TRBV9 and TRBJ2-3; no clear D. CDR3 length equals 15 residues. The V end lost 0 bases, the J end lost 0 bases, and 8 bases lay between the germline ends. Looked up from germline, CDR1 is SGDLS and CDR2 is YYNGEE. The CDR3 nucleotides read TGTGCCAGCAGCGTAGGGGCATATAGCACAGATACGCAGTATTTT. Translated: CASSVGAYSTDTQYF.

The J gene is TRBJ2-1, the V gene TRBV6-4; D possibly corresponds to TRBD2 (5 bases). V lost 0 bases, J lost 5 bases, and 11 bases lay in between. The CDR3 is made up of 15 amino acids. Germline assignment: CDR1 MRHNA and CDR2 SNTAGT. The DNA for the CDR3 is TGTGCCAGCAGTGACTCGAGTGAGGGAGACAATGAGCAGTTCTTC. Protein: CASSDSSEGDNEQFF.

The rearrangement uses TRBV6-5 and TRBJ2-5, with D possibly matching TRBD2 (6 bases). Germline values: CDR1 MNHEY, CDR2 SVGAGI. The germline V and J ends were trimmed by 6 bases and 5 bases, with 16 bases remaining between them. The CDR3 spans 14 residues. The CDR3 nucleotides read TGTGCCAGCAGACCCAGCGGGCGCCAGGAGACCCAGTACTTC. It is translated as CASRPSGRQETQYF.

The V and J genes are TRBV9 and TRBJ2-7, with 9 positions matching TRBD2. V lost 0 bases, J lost 2 bases, and 6 bases stayed unmatched. Germline CDR1 is SGDLS and CDR2 is YYNGEE. There are 16 residues in the CDR3. The chain's CDR3 is CASSVGEGLAPYEQYF. Here the CDR3 DNA reads TGTGCCAGCAGCGTAGGCGAGGGACTAGCCCCCTACGAGCAGTACTTC.

The CDR3 bases are TGCGCCAGCAGCTTTGGGGGGGAAGATACTGAAGCTTTCTTT. Amino acids: CASSFGGEDTEAFF. The gene calls are TRBV5-1 and TRBJ1-1, with D perhaps TRBD1 (5 bases). The germline V gene encodes CDR1 SGHRS and CDR2 YFSETQ. The CDR3 runs to 14 residues. The germline V and J ends were trimmed by 2 bases and 5 bases, with 13 bases remaining between them.